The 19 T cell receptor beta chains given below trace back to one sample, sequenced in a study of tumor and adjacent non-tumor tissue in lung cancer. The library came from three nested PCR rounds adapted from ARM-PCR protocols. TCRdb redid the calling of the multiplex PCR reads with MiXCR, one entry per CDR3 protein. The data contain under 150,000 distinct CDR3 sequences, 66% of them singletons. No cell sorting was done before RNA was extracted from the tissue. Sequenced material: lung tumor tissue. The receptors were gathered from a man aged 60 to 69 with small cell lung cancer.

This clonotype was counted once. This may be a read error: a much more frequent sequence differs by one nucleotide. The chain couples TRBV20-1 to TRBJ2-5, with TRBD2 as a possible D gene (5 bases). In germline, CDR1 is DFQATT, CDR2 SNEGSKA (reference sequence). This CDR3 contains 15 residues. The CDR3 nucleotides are TGCAGTACTAGAGGAAGCGATGCGGATCAAGAGACCCAGTACTTC. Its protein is CSTRGSDADQETQYF.

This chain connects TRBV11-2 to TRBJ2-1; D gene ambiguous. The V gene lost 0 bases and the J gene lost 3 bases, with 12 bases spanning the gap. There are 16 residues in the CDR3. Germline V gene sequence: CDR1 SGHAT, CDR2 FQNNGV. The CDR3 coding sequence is TGTGCCAGCAGCTTAGATTCGGTATGGCACTACAATGAGCAGTTCTTC. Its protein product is CASSLDSVWHYNEQFF.

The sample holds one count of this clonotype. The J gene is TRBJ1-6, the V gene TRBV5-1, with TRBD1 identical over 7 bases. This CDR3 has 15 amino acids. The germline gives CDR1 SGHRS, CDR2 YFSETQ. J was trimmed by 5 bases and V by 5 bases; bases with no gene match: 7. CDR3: CASRPGTANNSPLHF. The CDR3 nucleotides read TGCGCCAGCAGACCCGGGACAGCTAATAATTCACCCCTCCACTTT.

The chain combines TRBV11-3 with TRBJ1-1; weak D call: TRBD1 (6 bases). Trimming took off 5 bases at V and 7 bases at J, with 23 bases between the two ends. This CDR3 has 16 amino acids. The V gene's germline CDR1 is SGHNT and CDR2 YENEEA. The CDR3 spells CASSLGIVRGRNEAFF. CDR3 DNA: TGTGCCAGCAGCCTAGGGATTGTGCGGGGGCGCAATGAAGCTTTCTTT.

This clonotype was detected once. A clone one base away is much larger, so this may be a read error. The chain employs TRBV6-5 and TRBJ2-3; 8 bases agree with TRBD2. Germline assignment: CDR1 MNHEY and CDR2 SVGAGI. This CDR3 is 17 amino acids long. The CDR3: CASSYPGGAGITDTHYF. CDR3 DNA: TGTGCCAGCAGTTACCCGGGGGGGGCGGGTATCACAGATACGCATTATTTT.

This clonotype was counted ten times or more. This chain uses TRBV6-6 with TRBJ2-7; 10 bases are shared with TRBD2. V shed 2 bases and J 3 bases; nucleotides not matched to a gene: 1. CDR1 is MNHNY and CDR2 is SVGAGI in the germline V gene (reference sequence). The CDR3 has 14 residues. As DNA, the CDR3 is TGTGCCAGCAGTTACCTAGCGGGAGACTACGAGCAGTACGTC. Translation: CASSYLAGDYEQYV.

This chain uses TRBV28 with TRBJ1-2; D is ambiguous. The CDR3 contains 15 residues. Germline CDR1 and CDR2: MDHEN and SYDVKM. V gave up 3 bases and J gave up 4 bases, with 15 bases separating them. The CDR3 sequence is CASSFLSSTSYGYTF. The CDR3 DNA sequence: TGTGCCAGCAGTTTCCTGAGCTCAACCAGCTATGGCTACACCTTC.

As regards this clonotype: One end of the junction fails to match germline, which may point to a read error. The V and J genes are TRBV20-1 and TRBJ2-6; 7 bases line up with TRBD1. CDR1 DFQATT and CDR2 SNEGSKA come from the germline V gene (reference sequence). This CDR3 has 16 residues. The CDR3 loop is CSAPSTGSSGAYVLTF. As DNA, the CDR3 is TGCAGTGCTCCCTCGACAGGGAGCTCTGGGGCCTACGTCCTGACTTTC.

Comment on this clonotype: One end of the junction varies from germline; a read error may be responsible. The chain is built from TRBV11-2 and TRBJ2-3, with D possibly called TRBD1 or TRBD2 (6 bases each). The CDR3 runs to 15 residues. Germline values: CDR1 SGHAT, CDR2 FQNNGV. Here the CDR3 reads CASRYLGGSADMQYF. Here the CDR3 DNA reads TGTGCCAGCAGATATCTAGGGGGGAGTGCAGATATGCAGTATTTT.

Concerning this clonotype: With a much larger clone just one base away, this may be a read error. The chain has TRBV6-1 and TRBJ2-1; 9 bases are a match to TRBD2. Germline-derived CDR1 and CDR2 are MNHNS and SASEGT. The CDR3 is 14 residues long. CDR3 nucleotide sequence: TGTGCCAGCACGACTAGCGGAGGCCACAATGAGCAGTCCTTC. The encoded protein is CASTTSGGHNEQSF.

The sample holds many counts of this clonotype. CDR3 sequence: CSPWWGDEQYF. The CDR3 DNA reads as TGCAGTCCTTGGTGGGGCGACGAGCAGTACTTC. V usage is TRBV20-1 and J usage is TRBJ2-7; the D gene is possibly TRBD1 (5 bases). CDR1 is DFQATT and CDR2 is SNEGSKA in the germline V gene (reference sequence). The CDR3 length is 11 residues. V gave up 8 bases and J gave up 5 bases, with 13 bases separating them.

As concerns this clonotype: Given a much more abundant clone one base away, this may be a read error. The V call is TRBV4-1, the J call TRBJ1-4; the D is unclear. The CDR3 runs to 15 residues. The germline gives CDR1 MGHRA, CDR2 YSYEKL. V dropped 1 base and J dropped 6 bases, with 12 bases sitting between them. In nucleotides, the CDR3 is TGCGCCAGCAGCCAAGTGAGCATCCCGGATGAAAAACTGTTTTTT. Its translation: CASSQVSIPDEKLFF.

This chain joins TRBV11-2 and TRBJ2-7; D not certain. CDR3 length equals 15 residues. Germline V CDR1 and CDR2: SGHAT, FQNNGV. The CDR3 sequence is CASSLDPHNSYEQYV. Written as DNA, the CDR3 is TGTGCCAGCAGCCTAGACCCCCACAACAGCTACGAGCAGTACGTC.

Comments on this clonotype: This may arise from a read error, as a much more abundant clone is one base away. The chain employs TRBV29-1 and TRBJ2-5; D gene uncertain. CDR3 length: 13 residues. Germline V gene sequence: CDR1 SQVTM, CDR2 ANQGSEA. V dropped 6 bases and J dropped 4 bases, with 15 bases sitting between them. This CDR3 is CSVERSFRETQYF. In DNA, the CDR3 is TGCAGCGTCGAAAGGAGCTTTCGAGAGACCCAGTACTTC.

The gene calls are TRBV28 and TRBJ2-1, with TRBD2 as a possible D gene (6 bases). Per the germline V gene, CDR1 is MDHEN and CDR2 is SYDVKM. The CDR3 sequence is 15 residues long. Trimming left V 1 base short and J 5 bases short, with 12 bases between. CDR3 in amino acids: CASSLYGRTHNEQFF. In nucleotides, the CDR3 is TGTGCCAGCAGTTTATACGGGAGAACCCACAATGAGCAGTTCTTC.

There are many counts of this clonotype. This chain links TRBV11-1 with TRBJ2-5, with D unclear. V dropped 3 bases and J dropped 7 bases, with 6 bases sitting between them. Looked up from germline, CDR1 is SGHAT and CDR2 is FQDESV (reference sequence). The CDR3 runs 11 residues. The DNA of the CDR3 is TGTGCCAGCAGCTTGTCCCGGACCCAGTACTTC. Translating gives CASSLSRTQYF.

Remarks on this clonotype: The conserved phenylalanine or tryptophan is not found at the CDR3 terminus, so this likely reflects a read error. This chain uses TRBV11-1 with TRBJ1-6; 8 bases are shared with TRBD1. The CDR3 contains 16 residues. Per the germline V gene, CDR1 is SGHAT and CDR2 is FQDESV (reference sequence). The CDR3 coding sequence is TGTGCCAACAGCTCGGGGGACAGGACGCATAATTCACCCCTCCACTAT. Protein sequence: CANSSGDRTHNSPLHY.

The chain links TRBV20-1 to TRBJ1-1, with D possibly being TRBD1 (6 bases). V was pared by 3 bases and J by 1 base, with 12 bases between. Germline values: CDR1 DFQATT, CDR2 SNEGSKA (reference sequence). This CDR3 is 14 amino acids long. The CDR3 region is CSARRQGTNTEAFF. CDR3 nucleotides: TGCAGTGCTAGGAGGCAGGGGACGAACACTGAAGCTTTCTTT.

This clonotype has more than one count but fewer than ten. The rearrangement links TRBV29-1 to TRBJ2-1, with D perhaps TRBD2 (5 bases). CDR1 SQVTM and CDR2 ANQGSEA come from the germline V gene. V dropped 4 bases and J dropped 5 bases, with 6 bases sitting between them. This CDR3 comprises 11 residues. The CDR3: CSVVGDNEQFF. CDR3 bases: TGCAGCGTTGTCGGGGACAATGAGCAGTTCTTC.